This T cell receptor beta chain comes out of a study of T-cell reconstitution after alpha-beta-depleted transplantation in children. V lost 6 bases, J lost 9 bases, and 14 bases lay in between. CDR3 length equals 11 residues. CDR1 is SQVTM, CDR2 ANQGSEA, per germline. Unique molecular identifiers were used in preparing the TCRbeta library. TCRdb used MiXCR to reprocess the PCR reads, holding one entry per CDR3 protein. Of some 190,000 distinct CDR3 sequences listed, around 10% are singletons. Whole-study findings and limits: Alpha-beta T cells present about two months after transplant were reported to originate from several hundred expanded graft clones.

There are many counts of this clonotype. Its antigen is not known. This clonotype was sampled from a boy under 10 years old with acute myeloid leukemia, due to receive a stem cell transplant. The sequenced sample was PBMCs, obtained before TCRalphabeta/CD19-depleted stem cell transplant. This chain uses TRBV29-1 with TRBJ2-5; TRBD1 is a possible D gene (6 bases). The CDR3 coding sequence is TGCAGCGTCCCAGGGGATTTGGCCCAGTACTTC. This codes for CSVPGDLAQYF.